This T cell receptor beta chain was retrieved from a study of T cell changes during pregnancy in multiple sclerosis (dated by TCRdb to the late 2010s). Looking at the study overall: In women with multiple sclerosis, the researchers looked at how the T cell repertoire shifted as pregnancy progressed.

Receptor libraries were prepared by the immunoSEQ multiplex PCR assay. In its TCRdb copy, this immuneACCESS table keeps in-frame sequences only and misses some clones. Where compared with another copy, unresolved V genes explain less than half of these, and the others have no known cause. The sample table holds just under 95,000 clones, of which roughly 92% were seen once. About 3% of the sample goes to the ten largest clones. Taken from cysteine to phenylalanine, the CDR3 has 15 residues. CDR3 DNA is the only sequence kept; it has 45 bases, read in frame from the first base. V trim: 1 base; J trim: 3 bases; unmatched bases: 3. CDR1 SNHLY and CDR2 FYNNEI are derived from the germline V gene. About this clone: Its recognized antigen is unknown. Within one base of it there is no much larger clone, and no base qualities were kept.

The chain is assembled from TRBV2 and TRBJ2-5; 9 of the junction bases match TRBD1. The TCR originated in a female donor with multiple sclerosis, enrolled in a pregnancy study. This sample comprised peripheral blood, obtained in the first trimester of pregnancy. The DNA sequence reads TGTGCCAGCAGTGAAGACAGGGGGCGCGAAGAGACCCAGTACTTC. This gives the protein CASSEDRGREETQYF.